A selection of T cell receptor beta chains follows, all from one sample in a study of identical twins. TCRdb reprocessed the 5' RACE reads with MiXCR, giving one entry per CDR3 protein. Found here are approximately 210,000 distinct CDR3 sequences, approximately 9% of them singletons; the top ten hold roughly 5%. The sample taken for sequencing was memory (CD45RO+) T cells sorted from blood. Receptors originate from a woman aged 18 to 35 in good health. CDR3s include the opening cysteine and the closing phenylalanine or tryptophan. D genes are given only for firm matches. Size tells how often a clone was seen (once, few, many) or the class of an expanded clone, and some rows leave it out.

NA TRBJ1-5 few TRBV29-1 CSVGRGGNQPQHF TGCAGCGTTGGTAGGGGAGGCAATCAGCCCCAGCATTTT
NA TRBJ2-3 NA TRBV7-2 CASSSIFTDTQYF TGTGCCAGCAGCTCAATATTCACAGATACGCAGTATTTT
NA TRBJ2-1 many TRBV5-6 CASSRTLQSSYNEQFF TGTGCCAGCAGCCGAACCCTCCAGAGCTCCTACAATGAGCAGTTCTTC
NA TRBJ2-5 few TRBV3-1 CASSLVTRHGQETQYF TGTGCCAGCAGCCTTGTGACCCGTCACGGGCAAGAGACCCAGTACTTC
NA TRBJ1-1 many TRBV6-5 CASSYTFRHTEAFF TGTGCCAGCAGTTACACCTTTCGTCACACTGAAGCTTTCTTT
NA TRBJ2-7 many TRBV12-3/TRBV12-4 CASSFGGPYEQYF TGTGCCAGCAGTTTCGGGGGCCCCTACGAGCAGTACTTC
NA TRBJ2-3 NA TRBV3-1 CASSQRTRAHTDTQYF TGTGCCAGCAGCCAGCGGACCAGAGCTCACACAGATACGCAGTATTTT
TRBD1 TRBJ2-5 few TRBV20-1 CSAEGTGRPQTQYF TGCAGTGCGGAGGGGACAGGGAGGCCGCAGACCCAGTACTTC
NA TRBJ2-7 many TRBV29-1 CSVPGPGAYEQYF TGCAGCGTCCCGGGCCCTGGGGCCTACGAGCAGTACTTC
TRBD1 TRBJ1-1 many TRBV29-1 CSAGQGWGMNTEAFF TGCAGCGCCGGACAGGGTTGGGGCATGAACACTGAAGCTTTCTTT
NA TRBJ2-7 NA TRBV2 CAIAGTRGSYEQYF TGTGCCATTGCCGGGACGAGGGGGTCCTACGAGCAGTACTTC
NA TRBJ1-1 many TRBV12-3/TRBV12-4 CASSLGRARAFF TGTGCCAGCAGTTTAGGCAGGGCGAGAGCTTTCTTT
NA TRBJ1-2 many TRBV15 CATSRGAGAYGYTF TGTGCCACCAGCAGAGGGGCAGGAGCCTATGGCTACACCTTC
TRBD2 TRBJ2-1 NA TRBV2 CASSTGLAGYNEQFF TGTGCCAGCAGTACTGGACTAGCGGGCTACAATGAGCAGTTCTTC
NA TRBJ2-6 NA TRBV6-5 CASSYGHRDYTTNVLTF TGTGCCAGCAGTTACGGGCATCGAGACTATACAACGAACGTCCTGACTTTC